These 12 T cell receptor beta chains came from one sample sequenced in a study of control samples from healthy donors and cancer patients. Generated by immunoSEQ multiplex PCR, the TCRdb table keeps only in-frame clones and is missing some. Seen here are 200,000 or so clones, roughly nine tenths observed once, and the top ten hold about 1.7%. Sequenced sample: blood. The receptor set was obtained from a man under 40 in good health.

V is TRBV2 and J is TRBJ2-1, with a possible D match to TRBD1 (6 bases). From germline, CDR1 is SNHLY and CDR2 FYNNEI. V lost 8 bases, J lost 0 bases, and 8 bases lay in between. The CDR3 is 13 amino acids. CDR3 nucleotide sequence: TGTGCCAGCGAAGGGGGCTCCTACAATGAGCAGTTCTTC. This gives the protein CASEGGSYNEQFF.

The rearrangement uses TRBV12-5 and TRBJ2-3; TRBD1 agrees at 8 bases. From germline, CDR1 is LGHNT and CDR2 FRNRAP. The length of the CDR3 is 14 residues. Trimming cost V 0 bases and J 7 bases; bases outside gene matches: 3. The CDR3 sequence is CASGLVTGGYTQYF. The CDR3, as DNA: TGTGCTAGTGGTTTGGTTACAGGGGGGTATACGCAGTATTTT.

The gene calls are TRBV5-1 and TRBJ1-1; D might be TRBD1 (6 bases). Germline V gene sequence: CDR1 SGHRS, CDR2 YFSETQ. V lost 0 bases and J lost 4, with 10 bases in between. The CDR3 is made up of 14 amino acids. The CDR3 DNA follows: TGCGCCAGCAGCTTGGGACAGGTGAGCACTGAAGCTTTCTTT. Its protein product is CASSLGQVSTEAFF.

Comments on this clone: The sample has other DNA sequences that encode this CDR3 too. V is TRBV2 and J is TRBJ1-5; a possible D gene is TRBD1 (5 bases). The CDR3 covers 15 residues. Germline V CDR1 and CDR2: SNHLY, FYNNEI. The V end lost 0 bases, the J end lost 2 bases, and 8 bases lay between the germline ends. CDR3: CASSEARGGNQPQHF. The CDR3 bases are TGTGCCAGCAGTGAAGCTAGAGGGGGCAATCAGCCCCAGCATTTT.

The chain recombines TRBV7-9 with TRBJ2-1; the D gene could be TRBD1 or TRBD2 (5 bases each). This CDR3 has 17 amino acids. V was cut by 5 bases and J by 4 bases, with 21 bases left in between. Germline CDR1 is SEHNR and CDR2 is FQNEAQ (reference sequence). In DNA form, the CDR3 reads TGTGCCAGCAGCGGGGTTGGGGCCGGGACCATTTACAATGAGCAGTTCTTC. Residues: CASSGVGAGTIYNEQFF.

J is TRBJ2-2 and V is TRBV30; 9 bases map to TRBD1. The length of the CDR3 is 20 residues. The trim removed 0 bases at V and 4 bases at J, leaving 18 bases unmatched. CDR1 and CDR2 (germline): GTSNPN, SVGIG (reference sequence). The CDR3, as DNA: TGTGCCTGGAGTGTACGGTACAGGGGGCGAGGCCGCGCGGTCACCGGGGAGCTGTTTTTT. This gives the protein CAWSVRYRGRGRAVTGELFF. Together with reference TRBV30 and TRBJ2-2, the CDR3 gives the full variable domain: SQTIHQWPATLVQPVGSPLSLECTVEGTSNPNLYWYRQAAGRGLQLLFYSVGIGQISSEVPQNLSASRPQDRQFILSSKKLLLSDSGFYLCAWSVRYRGRGRAVTGELFFGEGSRLTVL.

V and J are TRBV10-1 and TRBJ2-7; possible D gene TRBD1, 5 bases. The CDR3 spans 14 residues. Trimming removed 4 bases from V and 5 bases from J, with 15 bases in between. In germline, CDR1 is WNHNN, CDR2 SYGVQD (reference sequence). The CDR3 DNA is TGCGCCAGCAGTGGCAGCAGGGTTTCCCACGAGCAGTACTTC. This sequence encodes CASSGSRVSHEQYF.

V is TRBV27 and J is TRBJ1-1; 8 nucleotides align to TRBD1. Trimming removed 6 bases from V and 0 bases from J; junction bases left unmatched: 6. The CDR3 contains 15 residues. CDR1 and CDR2 (germline): MNHEY, SMNVEV (reference sequence). CDR3 residues: CASSMDRAMNTEAFF. CDR3 coding DNA: TGTGCCAGCAGCATGGACAGGGCAATGAACACTGAAGCTTTCTTT.

J is TRBJ1-1 and V is TRBV30; tentatively, D is TRBD1 (6 bases). The ends were cut back, 3 bases at V and 1 base at J, with 18 bases in the middle. Germline CDR1 reads GTSNPN; CDR2 reads SVGIG (reference sequence). CDR3 length: 16 amino acids. This chain's CDR3 is CAWSPAGGHKNTEAFF. The CDR3 coding sequence is TGTGCCTGGAGCCCCGCGGGGGGACACAAGAACACTGAAGCTTTCTTT.

This chain joins TRBV11-2 and TRBJ2-3; D might be TRBD1 (6 bases). Trimming took off 5 bases at V and 9 bases at J, with 18 bases between the two ends. The CDR3 contains 14 residues. The V gene's germline CDR1 is SGHAT and CDR2 FQNNGV. The chain's CDR3 is CASSQGGGQKTQYF. The CDR3 DNA sequence: TGTGCCAGCAGCCAAGGGGGTGGGCAGAAGACGCAGTATTTT.

V is TRBV18 and J is TRBJ1-3, with D uncertain. The CDR3 loop spans 13 amino acids. Trimming stripped 3 bases from V and 10 bases from J, with 13 bases between. CDR1 and CDR2 from the germline V gene are KGHSH and LQKENI. The DNA for the CDR3 is TGTGCCAGCTCACCTAAGCTGCTTAGGACCATATATTTT. Its protein product is CASSPKLLRTIYF.

The chain has TRBV7-2 and TRBJ2-7; 10 positions agree with TRBD2. V trimming: 1 base; J trimming: 6 bases; junction bases outside the gene matches: 6. Germline V gene data show CDR1 as SGHTA and CDR2 as FQGNSA. The CDR3 loop spans 15 amino acids. The CDR3 DNA sequence: TGTGCCAGCAGCTTAGTAGCGGGGGGCTCCCGCGAGCAGTACTTC. Protein sequence: CASSLVAGGSREQYF.